This passage covers 32 T cell receptor beta chains from one sample sequenced in a study of OX40 agonist ivuxolimab in advanced cancers. Measured with immunoSEQ multiplex PCR; TCRdb has only the in-frame clones, and not every one. Of approximately 12,000 clones in the sample, roughly two thirds were seen once. The starting material was CD4+ or CD8+ T cells sorted from blood, obtained in a trial of the OX40 agonist ivuxolimab. The receptors here all came from an adult with an advanced solid tumor such as melanoma, head and neck, liver or kidney cancer.

This rearrangement joins TRBV7-3 to TRBJ1-5, with 10 bases identical to TRBD1. CDR3 length: 16 residues. The germline gives CDR1 SGHTA, CDR2 FQGTGA. V trimming: 2 bases; J trimming: 2 bases; junction bases outside the gene matches: 3. The CDR3 DNA is TGTGCCAGCAGCTTAGTAGGGACAGGGGGCAATCAGCCCCAGCATTTT. This gives the protein CASSLVGTGGNQPQHF.

The chain links TRBV11-2 to TRBJ2-7; possibly TRBD2 for D (5 bases). CDR1 and CDR2 from the germline V gene are SGHAT and FQNNGV. The CDR3 consists of 13 residues. V lost 5 bases to trimming and J lost 6 bases, with 14 bases between them. In nucleotides, the CDR3 is TGTGCCAGCAGCATCGACCCTAGCCTCGAGCAGTACTTC. This translates into CASSIDPSLEQYF.

The J gene is TRBJ2-5, the V gene TRBV7-9, with unresolved D. Between the trimmed V and J ends, which lost 2 bases and 4 bases, there was a span of 5 bases. The CDR3 loop spans 12 amino acids. CDR1 and CDR2 (germline): SEHNR, FQNEAQ (reference sequence). CDR3 sequence: CASSLSAETQYF. The CDR3 DNA is TGTGCCAGCAGCTTAAGCGCAGAGACCCAGTACTTC.

In nucleotides, the CDR3 is TGTGCCAGCAGTACAGGTCCTACTTACGAGCAGTACTTC. Translated, it gives CASSTGPTYEQYF. V and J are TRBV2 and TRBJ2-7; possible D gene TRBD1, 5 bases. Looked up from germline, CDR1 is SNHLY and CDR2 is FYNNEI. V was shortened by 5 bases and J by 4 bases, with 12 bases between the two germline ends. The CDR3 has 13 amino acids. Full variable domain (rest looked up from reference TRBV2 and TRBJ2-7): EPEVTQTPSHQVTQMGQEVILRCVPISNHLYFYWYRQILGQKVEFLVSFYNNEISEKSEIFDDQFSVERPDGSNFTLKIRSTKLEDSAMYFCASSTGPTYEQYFGPGTRLTVT.

The V and J genes are TRBV11-3 and TRBJ2-3; perhaps TRBD2 as D (5 bases). The V end was cut by 3 bases, the J end by 2 bases, with 15 bases between. Germline values: CDR1 SGHNT, CDR2 YENEEA. The CDR3 covers 16 residues. CDR3: CASSFPPGTLTDTQYF. In nucleotides, the CDR3 is TGTGCCAGCAGCTTCCCCCCGGGAACACTCACAGATACGCAGTATTTT.

J is TRBJ2-1 and V is TRBV27; 13 nucleotides line up with TRBD2. The CDR3 length is 15 residues. The V gene end was trimmed by 6 bases and the J gene end by 7 bases; junction bases not matched to a gene: 6. CDR1 and CDR2 (germline): MNHEY, SMNVEV (reference sequence). The CDR3 reads CASSLGLAGVNEQFF. The CDR3, as DNA: TGTGCCAGCAGCCTCGGACTAGCGGGAGTGAATGAGCAGTTCTTC.

V and J are TRBV19 and TRBJ2-1; D is possibly TRBD2 (6 bases). The length of the CDR3 is 12 residues. Germline CDR1 is LNHDA and CDR2 is SQIVND (reference sequence). The CDR3: CASGSVYNEQFF. DNA of the CDR3: TGTGCTAGCGGTTCCGTCTACAATGAGCAGTTCTTC.

For the CDR3, the DNA is TGTGCCAGCAGTGAAGACGCAGATGAAAAACTGTTTTTT. It yields the protein CASSEDADEKLFF. V gene TRBV6-1 combines with J gene TRBJ1-4; no firm D call. V was clipped by 1 base and J by 6 bases, with 6 bases between them. The CDR3 is 13 amino acids. Germline-derived CDR1 and CDR2 are MNHNS and SASEGT.

Comments on this clone: A far larger clone lies a single base away; this is likely a read error. This chain links TRBV5-1 with TRBJ2-7; D gene uncertain. The V gene's germline CDR1 is SGHRS and CDR2 YFSETQ. V shed 1 base and J shed 5 bases, with 4 bases lying between them. The CDR3 has 11 residues. In nucleotides, the CDR3 is TGCGCCAGCAGCTTGCGGGACGAGCAGTACTTC. As protein: CASSLRDEQYF.

The chain is built from TRBV27 and TRBJ1-3, with D unclear. Germline loops: CDR1 MNHEY, CDR2 SMNVEV (reference sequence). Trimming took off 2 bases at V and 7 bases at J, with 3 bases between the two ends. CDR3 length: 11 amino acids. CDR3 residues: CASSLPNTIYF. In nucleotides, the CDR3 is TGTGCCAGCAGTTTACCGAACACCATATATTTT.

The genes are TRBV30 and TRBJ2-7, with D uncertain. The V end lost 4 bases, the J end lost 3 bases, and 7 bases lay between the germline ends. The CDR3 spans 11 residues. Germline CDR1 reads GTSNPN; CDR2 reads SVGIG (reference sequence). The DNA for the CDR3 is TGTGCCTGGATAGAAGGCTACGAGCAGTACTTC. Amino acids: CAWIEGYEQYF.

The CDR3 sequence: CASSLDEDKNTGELFF. CDR3 DNA: TGTGCCAGCAGCTTGGACGAAGACAAGAACACCGGGGAGCTGTTTTTT. The chain recombines TRBV5-8 with TRBJ2-2, with D uncertain. The CDR3 contains 16 residues. The V gene's germline CDR1 is SGHTS and CDR2 YDEGEE. The ends were cut back, 0 bases at V and 1 base at J, with 10 bases in the middle. The full variable domain, completed using reference TRBV5-8 and TRBJ2-2, is EAGVTQSPTHLIKTRGQQATLRCSPISGHTSVYWYQQALGLGLQFLLWYDEGEERNRGNFPPRFSGRQFPNYSSELNVNALELEDSALYLCASSLDEDKNTGELFFGEGSRLTVL.

The V gene is TRBV7-9, the J gene TRBJ2-7; D gene ambiguous. V gave up 1 base and J gave up 6 bases, with 7 bases separating them. The CDR3 is 12 residues long. CDR1 and CDR2 (germline): SEHNR, FQNEAQ (reference sequence). DNA of the CDR3: TGTGCCAGCAGCTTAGGACTGGGCGAGCAGTACTTC. Translating gives CASSLGLGEQYF.

The chain has TRBV5-6 and TRBJ1-1, with D uncertain. CDR1 and CDR2 from the germline V gene are SGHDT and YYEEEE. The CDR3 is 13 residues long. V was shortened by 0 bases and J by 3 bases, with 6 bases between the two germline ends. CDR3 sequence reads: CASSLGSYTEAFF. The CDR3 nucleotides are TGTGCCAGCAGCTTGGGCAGCTACACTGAAGCTTTCTTT.

The rearrangement links TRBV29-1 to TRBJ2-7; 10 nucleotides match TRBD2. Germline lookup yields CDR1 SQVTM and CDR2 ANQGSEA. The CDR3 extends over 13 amino acids. V lost 6 bases, J lost 1 base, and 3 bases stayed unmatched. In DNA form, the CDR3 reads TGCAGCGTCAGCGGGGGGGTATCCTACGAGCAGTACTTC. Its translation: CSVSGGVSYEQYF.

The rearrangement links TRBV5-1 to TRBJ2-7; TRBD1 aligns across 8 bases. This CDR3 is 13 amino acids long. Germline CDR1 reads SGHRS; CDR2 reads YFSETQ. Trimming at V came to 4 bases and at J to 6 bases, leaving 6 bases not matched to a gene. The CDR3, as DNA: TGCGCCAGCAGCCCGACAGGGGCTATCGAGCAGTACTTC. It yields the protein CASSPTGAIEQYF.

The chain joins TRBV5-1 to TRBJ2-1, with unresolved D. The V gene lost 4 bases and the J gene lost 7 bases, with 9 bases spanning the gap. This CDR3 has 12 amino acids. Germline V gene lookup returns CDR1 SGHRS and CDR2 YFSETQ. The DNA of the CDR3 is TGCGCCAGCAGCCACGGCTATAATGAGCAGTTCTTC. It specifies CASSHGYNEQFF.

The chain joins TRBV5-1 to TRBJ2-2, with no clear D. Germline lookup yields CDR1 SGHRS and CDR2 YFSETQ. This CDR3 has 16 residues. V lost 2 bases and J lost 3, with 14 bases in between. CDR3 bases: TGCGCCAGCAGCTTAGGAGAAGTAGGGTACACCGGGGAGCTGTTTTTT. It yields the protein CASSLGEVGYTGELFF.

The chain carries TRBV5-1 and TRBJ2-7; D is possibly TRBD1 (5 bases). V was shortened by 0 bases and J by 2 bases, with 6 bases between the two germline ends. The CDR3 is 13 residues long. CDR1 and CDR2 (germline): SGHRS, YFSETQ. Here the CDR3 DNA reads TGCGCCAGCAGCTTGGGGGGCACCTACGAGCAGTACTTC. Translated, it gives CASSLGGTYEQYF. Drawing the rest from reference TRBV5-1 and TRBJ2-7, the complete variable domain is KAGVTQTPRYLIKTRGQQVTLSCSPISGHRSVSWYQQTPGQGLQFLFEYFSETQRNKGNFPGRFSGRQFSNSRSEMNVSTLELGDSALYLCASSLGGTYEQYFGPGTRLTVT.

In regard to this clone: In the same sample, other DNA sequences code for this CDR3. The chain joins TRBV5-1 to TRBJ2-1; D perhaps matches TRBD2 (6 bases). CDR1 and CDR2 from the germline V gene are SGHRS and YFSETQ. Trimming cost V 4 bases and J 3 bases, with 8 bases left between them. This CDR3 comprises 13 residues. DNA of the CDR3: TGCGCCAGCAGCCTGGACTACTACAATGAGCAGTTCTTC. It is translated as CASSLDYYNEQFF.

The chain employs TRBV5-6 and TRBJ2-1; 7 bases map to TRBD1. This CDR3 contains 12 residues. V was pared by 5 bases and J by 10 bases, with 6 bases of the junction left unmatched. Per germline, CDR1 SGHDT and CDR2 YYEEEE. The CDR3 DNA is TGTGCCAGCAGTCCTACAGGGGTGGAGCAGTTCTTC. Translation: CASSPTGVEQFF.

The chain's CDR3 is CASSFATGATEAFF. In nucleotides, the CDR3 is TGTGCCAGCAGTTTTGCCACAGGGGCCACTGAAGCTTTCTTT. The V and J genes are TRBV28 and TRBJ1-1, with TRBD1 matching 7 bases. Losses at the gene ends were 3 bases for V and 4 bases for J; bases not matched to a gene: 5. The CDR3 spans 14 residues. Germline assignment: CDR1 MDHEN and CDR2 SYDVKM. Complete variable domain (other parts from reference TRBV28 and TRBJ1-1): DVKVTQSSRYLVKRTGEKVFLECVQDMDHENMFWYRQDPGLGLRLIYFSYDVKMKEKGDIPEGYSVSREKKERFSLILESASTNQTSMYLCASSFATGATEAFFGQGTRLTVV.

The chain's CDR3 is CASSLGALAKNIQYF. The CDR3 DNA reads TGTGCCAGCAGTCTCGGGGCCCTAGCCAAAAACATTCAGTACTTC. The J gene is TRBJ2-4, the V gene TRBV5-4; either TRBD1 or TRBD2 may fit D (5 bases each). The CDR3 runs to 15 residues. V dropped 5 bases and J dropped 0 bases, with 12 bases sitting between them. Germline CDR1 SGHNT, CDR2 YYREEE (reference sequence).

The chain combines TRBV6-1 with TRBJ2-7; possibly TRBD1 for D (6 bases). This CDR3 region has 14 residues. With 6 bases removed from V and 3 bases from J, the gap between germline ends came to 15 bases. Germline V CDR1 and CDR2: MNHNS, SASEGT. CDR3 region: CASSATGPLYEQYF. The CDR3 coding sequence is TGTGCCAGCAGCGCGACAGGTCCGCTCTACGAGCAGTACTTC.

The gene calls are TRBV19 and TRBJ2-1; unclear D gene. Trimming pared 3 bases from V and 2 bases from J, leaving 14 bases between. This CDR3 is built from 16 residues. CDR1 is LNHDA, CDR2 SQIVND, per germline (reference sequence). As DNA, the CDR3 is TGTGCCAGTAGTATCTTCCTTTCCCAAGCCTACAATGAGCAGTTCTTC. Its translation: CASSIFLSQAYNEQFF. The complete variable domain, with remaining parts taken from reference TRBV19 and TRBJ2-1, reads DGGITQSPKYLFRKEGQNVTLSCEQNLNHDAMYWYRQDPGQGLRLIYYSQIVNDFQKGDIAEGYSVSREKKESFPLTVTSAQKNPTAFYLCASSIFLSQAYNEQFFGPGTRLTVL.

This sequence joins TRBV25-1 and TRBJ2-5; tentatively, D is TRBD1 or TRBD2 (5 bases each). Germline loops: CDR1 MGHDK, CDR2 SYGVNS. Trimming stripped 11 bases from V and 4 bases from J, with 11 bases between. The CDR3 covers 11 residues. This CDR3 is CAVAGRETQYF. The CDR3 DNA follows: TGTGCCGTGGCAGGGAGAGAGACCCAGTACTTC. Variable domain in full (rest from reference TRBV25-1 and TRBJ2-5): EADIYQTPRYLVIGTGKKITLECSQTMGHDKMYWYQQDPGMELHLIHYSYGVNSTEKGDLSSESTVSRIRTEHFPLTLESARPSHTSQYLCAVAGRETQYFGPGTRLLVL.

The V call is TRBV10-3, the J call TRBJ2-7, with D maybe TRBD2 (6 bases). Trimming stripped 11 bases from V and 3 bases from J, with 8 bases between. The CDR3 contains 10 residues. Per germline, CDR1 ENHRY and CDR2 SYGVKD. The CDR3 DNA follows: TGTGCCGCGGGGAACTACGAGCAGTACTTC. It codes for CAAGNYEQYF.

This clone was observed a handful of times. The chain links TRBV5-1 to TRBJ2-2; D tentatively fits TRBD1 or TRBD2 (5 bases each). Trimming cost V 4 bases and J 0 bases, with 16 bases left between them. This CDR3 spans 17 amino acids. The V gene's germline CDR1 is SGHRS and CDR2 YFSETQ. The CDR3 DNA reads TGCGCCAGCAGCGTGGGACCCGGGACGACGAACACCGGGGAGCTGTTTTTT. It encodes CASSVGPGTTNTGELFF.

The chain combines TRBV2 with TRBJ1-1; 7 nucleotides agree with TRBD1. J lost 4 bases, V lost 3 bases, and 8 bases had no gene match. The germline gives CDR1 SNHLY, CDR2 FYNNEI. The CDR3 covers 15 residues. CDR3 region: CASSEVEGARTEAFF. The CDR3 nucleotides read TGTGCCAGCAGTGAGGTAGAGGGGGCGCGCACTGAAGCTTTCTTT.

The rearrangement joins TRBV7-9 to TRBJ2-7, with TRBD2 matching 7 bases. This CDR3 has 13 residues. With 8 bases clipped from V and 0 bases from J, the junction kept 4 bases outside the gene matches. Germline values: CDR1 SEHNR, CDR2 FQNEAQ (reference sequence). The CDR3 protein is CASGRTSSYEQYF. CDR3 nucleotides: TGTGCCAGCGGCCGGACTAGCTCCTACGAGCAGTACTTC.

The CDR3: CASSPRQGGSGANVLTF. CDR3 nucleotide sequence: TGCGCCAGCAGTCCTCGACAGGGGGGTTCTGGGGCCAACGTCCTGACTTTC. This chain links TRBV5-1 with TRBJ2-6, with TRBD1 matching over 9 bases. Germline V gene data show CDR1 as SGHRS and CDR2 as YFSETQ. V gave up 5 bases and J gave up 1 base; unmatched junction bases: 7. There are 17 residues in the CDR3. Full variable domain (remainder filled in from reference TRBV5-1 and TRBJ2-6): KAGVTQTPRYLIKTRGQQVTLSCSPISGHRSVSWYQQTPGQGLQFLFEYFSETQRNKGNFPGRFSGRQFSNSRSEMNVSTLELGDSALYLCASSPRQGGSGANVLTFGAGSRLTVL.

The genes are TRBV28 and TRBJ2-7, with D maybe TRBD1 (6 bases). Trimming took 6 bases from V and 7 from J, leaving 16 bases between them. There are 13 residues in the CDR3. The germline V gene encodes CDR1 MDHEN and CDR2 SYDVKM. The CDR3 reads CASRRAPRGEQYF. As DNA, the CDR3 is TGTGCCAGCAGACGCGCCCCCAGGGGAGAGCAGTACTTC. The full variable domain, rest sourced from reference TRBV28 and TRBJ2-7, is DVKVTQSSRYLVKRTGEKVFLECVQDMDHENMFWYRQDPGLGLRLIYFSYDVKMKEKGDIPEGYSVSREKKERFSLILESASTNQTSMYLCASRRAPRGEQYFGPGTRLTVT.